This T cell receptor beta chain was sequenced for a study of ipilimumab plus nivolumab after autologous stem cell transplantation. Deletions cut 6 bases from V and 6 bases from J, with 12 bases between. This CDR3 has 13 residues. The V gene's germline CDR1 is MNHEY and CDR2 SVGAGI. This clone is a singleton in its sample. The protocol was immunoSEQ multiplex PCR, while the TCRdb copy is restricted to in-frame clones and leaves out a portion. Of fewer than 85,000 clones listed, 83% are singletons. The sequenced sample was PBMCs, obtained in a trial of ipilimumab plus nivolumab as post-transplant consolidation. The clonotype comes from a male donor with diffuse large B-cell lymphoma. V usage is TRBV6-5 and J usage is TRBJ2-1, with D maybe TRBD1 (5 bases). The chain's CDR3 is CASRLDSSNEQFF. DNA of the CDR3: TGTGCCAGCAGGCTCGACAGCTCCAATGAGCAGTTCTTC.